What follows is one T cell receptor beta chain and its context. Amplification of TCR beta CDR3 regions was performed using RNA transcripts as template. A first-round RT-PCR of the TCR CDR3 used the HTBI primer set. MiXCR was run by TCRdb on the multiplex PCR reads, yielding one entry per CDR3 protein. The table shows a few hundred thousand distinct CDR3 sequences, with 15% to 19% occurring only once. This record comes from a study of T cells in Graves' hyperthyroidism and ophthalmopathy. Subjects aged 18 to 65 presented with newly diagnosed hyperthyroidism of less than 2 months' duration. The TCR was taken from a woman aged 25 to 45 with Graves' hyperthyroidism. Sequencing was done on a sample of blood.

The CDR3 bases are TGTGCCAGCAGCCAAGGAGGGGAGCCTTACCACAATGAGCAGTTCTTC. Protein sequence: CASSQGGEPYHNEQFF. V is TRBV4-2 and J is TRBJ2-1; the D gene could be TRBD1 or TRBD2 (5 bases each). Trimming pared 1 base from V and 5 bases from J, leaving 15 bases between. This CDR3 spans 16 amino acids. CDR1 and CDR2 (germline): LGHNA, YNFKEQ.